One sample yielded the 3 T cell receptor beta chains listed below, sequenced in a study of T cells in tumors after PD-1 blockade (dated 2019 in TCRdb). This specimen's time point label, interpreted: after anti-PD-1 therapy. The library came from the immunoSEQ multiplex PCR assay. Here the immuneACCESS table is served through TCRdb, limited to in-frame sequences with V and J called. Missing clones are a known gap in these copies; in checked studies unresolved V genes cover under half, and the rest lacks a known reason. The sample contains tens of thousands of clones, 73% of them found a single time. About two fifths of the sample is held by the ten biggest clonotypes. The sequencing here drew on PBMCs, taken after anti-PD-1 treatment. Receptors were obtained from a human donor with basal cell carcinoma.

This chain joins TRBV5-1 and TRBJ2-5; no clear D. CDR1 and CDR2 from the germline V gene are SGHRS and YFSETQ. CDR3 length: 16 amino acids. The V and J ends lost 0 bases and 7 bases respectively, with 19 bases between them. The CDR3 protein is CASSLDLAATSGTQYF. DNA for the CDR3: TGCGCCAGCAGCTTGGATCTCGCCGCCACCTCAGGGACCCAGTACTTC.

The rearrangement joins TRBV4-3 to TRBJ1-2, with a tentative D call TRBD1 (5 bases). The germline V gene has CDR1 LGHNA and CDR2 YSLEER. V dropped 1 base and J dropped 1 base, with 16 bases sitting between them. This CDR3 is built from 17 residues. The CDR3 coding sequence is TGCGCCAGCAGCCAAGGCTCAGGGCAAACCGATAACTATGGCTACACCTTC. It translates to CASSQGSGQTDNYGYTF.

The genes are TRBV30 and TRBJ1-1, with D unclear. CDR1 and CDR2 from the germline V gene are GTSNPN and SVGIG (reference sequence). Trimming removed 1 base from V and 3 bases from J, with 6 bases in between. CDR3 length equals 12 residues. DNA for the CDR3: TGTGCCTGGAGTGCTCAATACACTGAAGCTTTCTTT. Its protein product is CAWSAQYTEAFF.